Shown below are 14 T cell receptor beta chains from a single sample sequenced in a study of blood T cell repertoires in COVID-19 (dated by TCRdb to about 2020). Libraries were prepared through the immunoSEQ multiplex PCR assay. This immuneACCESS table, as held by TCRdb, lists in-frame sequences with V and J called but not all clones. Of the missing ones, under half trace to an unresolved V gene in checked studies; the others have no known cause. The sample profile shows over 40,000 clones; approximately 85% of them were found once. The ten largest clonotypes hold 14% to 15% of the sample. Specimen: peripheral blood. These receptors were obtained from a human donor in a cohort sampled during active COVID-19.

V usage is TRBV19 and J usage is TRBJ1-5, with TRBD1 matching over 7 bases. Germline V CDR1 and CDR2: LNHDA, SQIVND (reference sequence). The J segment lost 5 bases and the V segment lost 5 bases, leaving 6 bases of the junction unmatched. This CDR3 comprises 14 residues. The DNA for the CDR3 is TGTGCCAGTAGTCCACCAGGGGGTCATCAGCCCCAGCATTTT. Its translation: CASSPPGGHQPQHF.

The chain is built from TRBV10-3 and TRBJ2-3, with TRBD2 as a possible D gene (6 bases). CDR3 length: 11 residues. Germline CDR1 reads ENHRY; CDR2 reads SYGVKD. The CDR3 here is CDNSGGDTQYF. The CDR3 DNA is TGTGACAATTCTGGGGGGGATACGCAGTATTTT.

This clone was seen a single time. This sequence joins TRBV6-5 and TRBJ1-2; 10 positions agree with TRBD1. The CDR3 is 15 residues long. In germline, CDR1 is MNHEY, CDR2 SVGAGI. Unmatched junction bases numbered 12, after V lost 6 bases and J lost 8 bases. CDR3 sequence (DNA): TGTGCCAGCAGACACTCGGGACAGGGGTTAGAAGGCTACACCTTC. Protein: CASRHSGQGLEGYTF.

The chain joins TRBV6-2 or TRBV6-3 to TRBJ2-5; no firm D call. In germline, CDR1 is MNHEY, CDR2 SVGEGT. The CDR3 sequence is 11 residues long. V lost 4 bases to trimming and J lost 3 bases, with 3 bases between them. In DNA form, the CDR3 reads TGTGCCAGCAGTTCAGAAGAGACCCAGTACTTC. Protein product: CASSSEETQYF.

The chain carries TRBV6-6 and TRBJ1-4; 10 bases map to TRBD1. Germline V gene lookup returns CDR1 MNHNY and CDR2 SVGAGI (reference sequence). The trim removed 8 bases at V and 7 bases at J, leaving 10 bases unmatched. The CDR3 is 15 residues long. CDR3 sequence (DNA): TGTGCCAGCGGGACAGGGGTGAAGGGATTTGAAAAACTGTTTTTT. Protein: CASGTGVKGFEKLFF.

The gene calls are TRBV4-2 and TRBJ2-1; D uncertain. Germline assignment: CDR1 LGHNA and CDR2 YNFKEQ. The CDR3 has 16 amino acids. Trimming left V 0 bases short and J 5 bases short, with 14 bases between. CDR3 DNA: TGTGCCAGCAGCCAAGATGGGCCAAGTGGTCACAATGAGCAGTTCTTC. Its protein is CASSQDGPSGHNEQFF.

This chain's CDR3 is CASTDTDSATNEKLFF. CDR3 sequence (DNA): TGTGCCAGTACCGATACCGACAGTGCAACTAATGAAAAACTGTTTTTT. The rearrangement links TRBV19 to TRBJ1-4, with a tentative D call TRBD1 (5 bases). Germline values: CDR1 LNHDA, CDR2 SQIVND (reference sequence). The V and J ends lost 7 bases and 0 bases respectively, with 15 bases between them. The CDR3 contains 16 residues.

This clone was detected once. The chain has TRBV7-2 and TRBJ2-7, with 7 bases that match TRBD1. The trim removed 5 bases at V and 2 bases at J, leaving 6 bases unmatched. Germline CDR1 reads SGHTA; CDR2 reads FQGNSA. The CDR3 extends over 14 amino acids. CDR3 protein: CASSRRQGPYEQYF. The CDR3 DNA reads TGTGCCAGCAGCCGTAGACAGGGTCCCTACGAGCAGTACTTC.

The J gene is TRBJ2-1, the V gene TRBV5-1, with TRBD2 as a possible D gene (6 bases). The CDR3 is 13 residues long. With 0 bases removed from V and 9 bases from J, the gap between germline ends came to 10 bases. Looked up from germline, CDR1 is SGHRS and CDR2 is YFSETQ. The CDR3 loop reads CASSLEEGSEQFF. CDR3 nucleotide sequence: TGCGCCAGCAGCTTGGAGGAGGGTTCTGAGCAGTTCTTC.

V is TRBV6-5 and J is TRBJ2-7; 10 nucleotides line up with TRBD1. The CDR3 totals 14 residues. Unmatched junction bases numbered 11, after V lost 6 bases and J lost 9 bases. Looked up from germline, CDR1 is MNHEY and CDR2 is SVGAGI. The CDR3 spells CASRWGQGYLGQYF. For the CDR3, the DNA is TGTGCCAGCAGATGGGGACAGGGGTATCTGGGGCAGTACTTC.

J is TRBJ2-3 and V is TRBV18; a possible D gene is TRBD2 (5 bases). The CDR3 covers 13 residues. V was clipped by 4 bases and J by 6 bases, with 11 bases between them. CDR1 is KGHSH and CDR2 is LQKENI in the germline V gene. CDR3: CASSLGRRDTQYF. CDR3 nucleotide sequence: TGTGCCAGCTCACTCGGACGGAGGGATACGCAGTATTTT. Full variable domain (missing parts from reference TRBV18 and TRBJ2-3): NAGVMQNPRHLVRRRGQEARLRCSPMKGHSHVYWYRQLPEEGLKFMVYLQKENIIDESGMPKERFSAEFPKEGPSILRIQQVVRGDSAAYFCASSLGRRDTQYFGPGTRLTVL.

The V call is TRBV19, the J call TRBJ2-3; 7 nucleotides match TRBD1. The trim removed 1 base at V and 5 bases at J, leaving 6 bases unmatched. Germline V gene sequence: CDR1 LNHDA, CDR2 SQIVND (reference sequence). The CDR3 extends over 15 amino acids. The CDR3 nucleotides read TGTGCCAGTAGTATAGTAACAGGGGCAGGAGATACGCAGTATTTT. Amino acid sequence: CASSIVTGAGDTQYF.

This clone was recorded a few times. The V and J genes are TRBV5-6 and TRBJ2-7; D remains ambiguous. Trimming stripped 1 base from V and 1 base from J, with 15 bases between. The CDR3 is 16 residues long. Germline V gene sequence: CDR1 SGHDT, CDR2 YYEEEE. The CDR3 loop reads CASSLLGSAASYEQYF. For the CDR3, the DNA is TGTGCCAGCAGCTTGCTGGGCTCCGCCGCGTCCTACGAGCAGTACTTC. Variable domain in full (rest from reference TRBV5-6 and TRBJ2-7): DAGVTQSPTHLIKTRGQQVTLRCSPKSGHDTVSWYQQALGQGPQFIFQYYEEEERQRGNFPDRFSGHQFPNYSSELNVNALLLGDSALYLCASSLLGSAASYEQYFGPGTRLTVT.

The V call is TRBV2, the J call TRBJ2-5, with 9 bases identical to TRBD1. The CDR3 extends over 15 amino acids. Germline V gene lookup returns CDR1 SNHLY and CDR2 FYNNEI. V shed 6 bases, J shed 3 bases, and the junction held 8 bases outside the gene matches. The CDR3 loop reads CASSRGTGKEETQYF. Written as DNA, the CDR3 is TGTGCCAGCAGCCGCGGGACAGGGAAAGAAGAGACCCAGTACTTC. Full variable domain (remainder filled in from reference TRBV2 and TRBJ2-5): EPEVTQTPSHQVTQMGQEVILRCVPISNHLYFYWYRQILGQKVEFLVSFYNNEISEKSEIFDDQFSVERPDGSNFTLKIRSTKLEDSAMYFCASSRGTGKEETQYFGPGTRLLVL.